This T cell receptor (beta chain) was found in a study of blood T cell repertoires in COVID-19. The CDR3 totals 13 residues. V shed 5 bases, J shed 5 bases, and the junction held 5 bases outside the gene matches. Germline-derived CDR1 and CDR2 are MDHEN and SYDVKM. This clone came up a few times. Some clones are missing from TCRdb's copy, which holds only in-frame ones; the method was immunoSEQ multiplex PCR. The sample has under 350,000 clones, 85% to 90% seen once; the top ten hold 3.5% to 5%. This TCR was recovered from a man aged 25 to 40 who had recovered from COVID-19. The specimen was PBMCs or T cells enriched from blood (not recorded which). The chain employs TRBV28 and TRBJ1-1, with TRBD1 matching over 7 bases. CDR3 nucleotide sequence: TGTGCCAGCAGTCCGGGACAGAGGACTGAAGCTTTCTTT. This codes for CASSPGQRTEAFF.